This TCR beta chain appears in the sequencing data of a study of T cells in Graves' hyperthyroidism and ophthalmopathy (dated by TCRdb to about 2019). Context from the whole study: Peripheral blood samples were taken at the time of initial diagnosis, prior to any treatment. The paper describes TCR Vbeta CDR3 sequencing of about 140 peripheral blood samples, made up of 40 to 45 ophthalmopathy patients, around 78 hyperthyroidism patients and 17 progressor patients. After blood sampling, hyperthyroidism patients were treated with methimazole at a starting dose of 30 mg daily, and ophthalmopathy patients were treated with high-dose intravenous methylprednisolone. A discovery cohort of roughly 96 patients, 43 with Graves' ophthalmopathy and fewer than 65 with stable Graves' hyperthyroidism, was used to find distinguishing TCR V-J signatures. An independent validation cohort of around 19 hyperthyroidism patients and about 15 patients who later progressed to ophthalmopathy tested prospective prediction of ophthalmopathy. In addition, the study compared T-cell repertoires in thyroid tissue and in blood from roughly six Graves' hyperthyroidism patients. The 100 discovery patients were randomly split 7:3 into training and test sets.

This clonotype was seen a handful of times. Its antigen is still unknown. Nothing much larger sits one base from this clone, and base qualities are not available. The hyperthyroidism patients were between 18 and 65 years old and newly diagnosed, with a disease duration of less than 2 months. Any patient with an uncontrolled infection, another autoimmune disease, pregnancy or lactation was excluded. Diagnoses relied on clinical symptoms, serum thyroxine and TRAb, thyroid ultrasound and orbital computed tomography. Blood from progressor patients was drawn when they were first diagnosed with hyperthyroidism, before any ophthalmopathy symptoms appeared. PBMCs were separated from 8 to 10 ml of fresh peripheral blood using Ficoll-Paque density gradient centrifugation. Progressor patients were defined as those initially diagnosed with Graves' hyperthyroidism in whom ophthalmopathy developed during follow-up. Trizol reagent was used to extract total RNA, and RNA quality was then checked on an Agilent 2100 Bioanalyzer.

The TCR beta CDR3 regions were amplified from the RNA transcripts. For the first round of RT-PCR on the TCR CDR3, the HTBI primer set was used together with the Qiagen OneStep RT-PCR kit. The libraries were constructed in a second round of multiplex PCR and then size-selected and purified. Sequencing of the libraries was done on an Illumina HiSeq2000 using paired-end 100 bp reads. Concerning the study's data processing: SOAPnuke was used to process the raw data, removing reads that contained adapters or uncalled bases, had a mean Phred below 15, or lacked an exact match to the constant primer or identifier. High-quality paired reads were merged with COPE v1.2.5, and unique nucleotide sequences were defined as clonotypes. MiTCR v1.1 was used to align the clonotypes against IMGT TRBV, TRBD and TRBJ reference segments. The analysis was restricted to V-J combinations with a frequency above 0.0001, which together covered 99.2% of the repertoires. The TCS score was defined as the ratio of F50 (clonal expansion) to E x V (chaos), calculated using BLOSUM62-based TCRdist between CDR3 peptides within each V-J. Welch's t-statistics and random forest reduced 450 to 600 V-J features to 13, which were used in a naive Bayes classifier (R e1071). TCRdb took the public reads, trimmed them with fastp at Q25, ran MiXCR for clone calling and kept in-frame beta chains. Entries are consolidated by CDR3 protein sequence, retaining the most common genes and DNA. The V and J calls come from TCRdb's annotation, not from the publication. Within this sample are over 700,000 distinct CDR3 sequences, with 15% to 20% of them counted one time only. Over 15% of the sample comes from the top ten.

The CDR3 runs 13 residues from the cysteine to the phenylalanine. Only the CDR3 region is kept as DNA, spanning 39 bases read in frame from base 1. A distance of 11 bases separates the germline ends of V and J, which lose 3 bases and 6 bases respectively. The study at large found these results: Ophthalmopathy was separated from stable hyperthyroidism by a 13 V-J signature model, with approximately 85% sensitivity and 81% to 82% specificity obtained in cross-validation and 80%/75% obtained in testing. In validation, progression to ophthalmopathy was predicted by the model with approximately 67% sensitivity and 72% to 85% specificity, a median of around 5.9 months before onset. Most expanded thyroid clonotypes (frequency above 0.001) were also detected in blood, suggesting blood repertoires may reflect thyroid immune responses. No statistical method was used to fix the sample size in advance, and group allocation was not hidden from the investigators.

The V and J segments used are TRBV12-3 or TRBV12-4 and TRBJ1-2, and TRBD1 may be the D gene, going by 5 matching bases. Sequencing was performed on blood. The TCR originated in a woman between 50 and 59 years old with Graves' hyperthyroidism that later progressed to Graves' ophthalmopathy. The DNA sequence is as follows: TGTGCCAGCAGTTTCGTCCAGGGCCATGGCTACACCTTC. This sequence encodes CASSFVQGHGYTF.